The 15 T cell receptor beta chains below were found in one sample sequenced in a study of blood T cell repertoires in COVID-19. Assay: immunoSEQ multiplex PCR; the TCRdb copy retains only in-frame clones and omits some. The table has fewer than 200,000 clones, 84% seen once. What was sequenced was peripheral blood. These receptors all stem from an older man with active or convalescent COVID-19.

The rearrangement uses TRBV7-8 and TRBJ1-1; 9 bases match TRBD1. V was pared by 0 bases and J by 3 bases, with 17 bases of the junction left unmatched. The CDR3 runs to 20 residues. Germline lookup yields CDR1 SGHVS and CDR2 FQNEAQ. The CDR3 is CASSLAYRPGTGMNYTEAFF. The DNA for the CDR3 is TGTGCCAGCAGCTTAGCATACCGTCCCGGGACAGGGATGAACTACACTGAAGCTTTCTTT. The full variable domain, its missing parts supplied by reference TRBV7-8 and TRBJ1-1, is GAGVSQSPRYKVAKRGQDVALRCDPISGHVSLFWYQQALGQGPEFLTYFQNEAQLDKSGLPSDRFFAERPEGSVSTLKIQRTQQEDSAVYLCASSLAYRPGTGMNYTEAFFGQGTRLTVV.

The chain has TRBV7-2 and TRBJ2-1; TRBD1 aligns across 9 bases. CDR3 length: 15 amino acids. CDR1 is SGHTA, CDR2 FQGNSA, per germline. V shed 5 bases and J 6 bases; nucleotides not matched to a gene: 8. The CDR3 protein is CASSQGTGSVNEQFF. CDR3 nucleotides: TGTGCCAGCAGCCAAGGGACAGGGTCGGTCAATGAGCAGTTCTTC. Using reference TRBV7-2 and TRBJ2-1 for the parts outside the CDR3, the full variable domain is GAGVSQSPSNKVTEKGKDVELRCDPISGHTALYWYRQSLGQGLEFLIYFQGNSAPDKSGLPSDRFSAERTGGSVSTLTIQRTQQEDSAVYLCASSQGTGSVNEQFFGPGTRLTVL.

The V gene is TRBV11-2, the J gene TRBJ1-2; no clear D. Germline assignment: CDR1 SGHAT and CDR2 FQNNGV. The CDR3 totals 14 residues. V gave up 5 bases and J gave up 6 bases, with 16 bases separating them. As DNA, the CDR3 is TGTGCCAGCAGCCGGGTCTCGAGGAAAAATGGCTACACCTTC. Encoded protein: CASSRVSRKNGYTF.

In DNA form, the CDR3 reads TGCAGTGCCAGTGGATCGACGGGGGATGGCTACACCTTC. Encoded protein: CSASGSTGDGYTF. V is TRBV20-1 and J is TRBJ1-2; tentatively, D is TRBD1 (5 bases). The V end lost 6 bases, the J end lost 6 bases, and 17 bases lay between the germline ends. Germline CDR1 is DFQATT and CDR2 is SNEGSKA (reference sequence). The CDR3 length is 13 residues.

In its sample, this clone was seen once. The chain couples TRBV19 to TRBJ2-2; 9 bases are shared with TRBD2. Germline CDR1 and CDR2: LNHDA and SQIVND (reference sequence). V shed 3 bases, J shed 6 bases, and the junction held 8 bases outside the gene matches. The CDR3 extends over 16 amino acids. CDR3: CASSIVAGGPAGELFF. In DNA form, the CDR3 reads TGTGCCAGTAGTATTGTCGCGGGGGGGCCCGCCGGGGAGCTGTTTTTT.

The chain has TRBV27 and TRBJ2-7; 11 bases match TRBD2. CDR3 size: 15 residues. Germline-derived CDR1 and CDR2 are MNHEY and SMNVEV (reference sequence). Trimming removed 2 bases from V and 4 bases from J; junction bases left unmatched: 4. CDR3 coding DNA: TGTGCCAGCAGTTTAGTAGCGGGGGGGATATACGAGCAGTACTTC. Its translation is CASSLVAGGIYEQYF.

CDR3 sequence reads: CASSQGSGAYTQYF. For the CDR3, the DNA is TGCGCCAGCAGCCAAGGTTCAGGGGCATATACGCAGTATTTT. This sequence joins TRBV4-1 and TRBJ2-3; D is possibly TRBD1 (6 bases). From germline, CDR1 is MGHRA and CDR2 YSYEKL. This CDR3 region has 14 residues. V gave up 1 base and J gave up 7 bases, with 12 bases separating them.

The chain carries TRBV9 and TRBJ2-1; 14 nucleotides match TRBD2. V gave up 1 base and J gave up 9 bases; unmatched junction bases: 6. Germline V gene data show CDR1 as SGDLS and CDR2 as YYNGEE. The CDR3 loop spans 16 amino acids. The CDR3 region is CASSVQGTSGRGEQFF. The CDR3 DNA reads TGTGCCAGCAGCGTACAGGGGACTAGCGGGAGAGGTGAGCAGTTCTTC.

The V gene is TRBV6-5, the J gene TRBJ2-3; a possible D gene is TRBD1 (5 bases). V dropped 6 bases and J dropped 4 bases, with 11 bases sitting between them. This CDR3 region has 13 residues. CDR1 is MNHEY and CDR2 is SVGAGI in the germline V gene. The CDR3 reads CASRTGKSDTQYF. The CDR3 DNA is TGTGCCAGCAGAACAGGAAAATCAGATACGCAGTATTTT.

The chain combines TRBV30 with TRBJ1-2, with D possibly being TRBD1 (5 bases). CDR1 GTSNPN and CDR2 SVGIG come from the germline V gene (reference sequence). Deletions cut 8 bases from V and 1 base from J, with 14 bases between. CDR3 length equals 13 residues. CDR3 amino acids: CAGRGLLNYGYTF. CDR3 bases: TGTGCCGGAAGGGGACTGCTTAACTATGGCTACACCTTC. The entire variable domain, with the rest obtained from reference TRBV30 and TRBJ1-2, is as follows: SQTIHQWPATLVQPVGSPLSLECTVEGTSNPNLYWYRQAAGRGLQLLFYSVGIGQISSEVPQNLSASRPQDRQFILSSKKLLLSDSGFYLCAGRGLLNYGYTFGSGTRLTVV.

This chain joins TRBV5-5 and TRBJ1-2; D is ambiguous. Trimming pared 2 bases from V and 2 bases from J, leaving 13 bases between. The CDR3 runs 15 residues. From germline, CDR1 is SGHKS and CDR2 YYEKEE (reference sequence). The CDR3 sequence is CASSFYLTENYGYTF. The CDR3 DNA sequence: TGTGCCAGCAGCTTCTATCTTACAGAGAACTATGGCTACACCTTC.

The chain combines TRBV6-2 or TRBV6-3 with TRBJ2-2; 8 positions match TRBD2. From germline, CDR1 is MNHEY and CDR2 SVGEGT. V trimming: 6 bases; J trimming: 3 bases; junction bases outside the gene matches: 9. CDR3 length equals 16 residues. The DNA for the CDR3 is TGTGCCAGCAGCCCTCCGGGACTAGTGTACACCGGGGAGCTGTTTTTT. This translates into CASSPPGLVYTGELFF.

The rearrangement joins TRBV5-1 to TRBJ2-7; D remains unclear. Germline V gives CDR1 SGHRS, CDR2 YFSETQ. V lost 0 bases to trimming and J lost 4 bases, with 8 bases between them. This CDR3 is built from 13 residues. CDR3 protein: CASSLAGYYEQYF. The CDR3 region has the DNA TGCGCCAGCAGCTTGGCAGGTTATTACGAGCAGTACTTC.

J is TRBJ2-5 and V is TRBV27; no clear D. Trimming shortened V by 10 bases and J by 4 bases, and 10 bases separated the two germline ends. This CDR3 has 11 residues. The germline CDR1 and CDR2 sequences are MNHEY and SMNVEV (reference sequence). The chain's CDR3 is CATGHVETQYF. Here the CDR3 DNA reads TGTGCCACTGGCCACGTAGAGACCCAGTACTTC.

This clone was counted only a few times. CDR3 loop: CASSQVGQGATGNTIYF. CDR3 bases: TGCGCCAGCAGCCAAGTGGGACAGGGGGCGACTGGAAACACCATATATTTT. V usage is TRBV4-1 and J usage is TRBJ1-3; 12 nucleotides agree with TRBD1. The V gene end was trimmed by 1 base and the J gene end by 2 bases; junction bases not matched to a gene: 3. Germline V gene sequence: CDR1 MGHRA, CDR2 YSYEKL. This CDR3 has 17 amino acids.